This passage covers 23 T cell receptor beta chains from one sample sequenced in a study of cytomegalovirus exposure and HLA in healthy donors. TCRdb's copy holds only in-frame clones and misses some; the assay was immunoSEQ multiplex PCR. The sample has about 82,000 clones, 93% seen once. What was sequenced was PBMCs. The receptors derive from a man between 18 and 29 years old in good health and CMV-seronegative.

This rearrangement joins TRBV19 to TRBJ1-3; TRBD1 matches 10 bases. CDR1 and CDR2 from the germline V gene are LNHDA and SQIVND (reference sequence). The trim removed 7 bases at V and 6 bases at J, leaving 9 bases unmatched. There are 15 residues in the CDR3. CDR3 protein: CASITRTGGENTIYF. In nucleotides, the CDR3 is TGTGCCAGTATAACACGGACAGGGGGAGAAAACACCATATATTTT.

The V and J genes are TRBV7-9 and TRBJ2-7, with TRBD1 identical over 7 bases. CDR3 length: 14 amino acids. Germline V lookup: CDR1 SEHNR, CDR2 FQNEAQ (reference sequence). Unmatched junction bases numbered 5, after V lost 5 bases and J lost 1 base. The chain's CDR3 is CASSPWTGSYEQYF. As DNA, the CDR3 is TGTGCCAGCAGCCCCTGGACAGGATCCTACGAGCAGTACTTC.

The chain recombines TRBV6-4 with TRBJ2-7, with 7 bases matching TRBD2. Germline V gene lookup returns CDR1 MRHNA and CDR2 SNTAGT. Germline trimming cut 6 bases from V and 3 bases from J; bases unmatched to any gene: 11. The CDR3 is 15 amino acids. The CDR3 sequence is CASSLLGGTCYEQYF. CDR3 DNA sequence: TGTGCCAGCAGCCTGCTCGGGGGGACTTGCTACGAGCAGTACTTC.

The V and J genes are TRBV11-2 and TRBJ2-1, with 12 bases identical to TRBD2. The germline V gene has CDR1 SGHAT and CDR2 FQNNGV. CDR3 length: 17 residues. After removal of 1 base from V and 10 bases from J, the junction contained 11 bases not matched to a gene. CDR3 residues: CASSLGPTSGRRREQFF. The CDR3 DNA reads TGTGCCAGCAGCTTAGGCCCTACTAGCGGGAGGCGGCGGGAGCAGTTCTTC.

The V and J genes are TRBV4-2 and TRBJ2-5; D call uncertain. The CDR3 contains 14 residues. Germline-derived CDR1 and CDR2 are LGHNA and YNFKEQ. V was clipped by 0 bases and J by 6 bases, with 11 bases between them. The chain's CDR3 is CASSQETGSKTQYF. The CDR3 DNA sequence: TGTGCCAGCAGCCAAGAGACCGGGTCCAAGACCCAGTACTTC.

The chain uses TRBV28 and TRBJ2-5, with 7 positions matching TRBD1. In germline, CDR1 is MDHEN, CDR2 SYDVKM. V shed 1 base and J 7 bases; nucleotides not matched to a gene: 6. CDR3 size: 14 residues. CDR3 bases: TGTGCCAGCAGTTTATCCGGACAGGCCCCGACCCAGTACTTC. It codes for CASSLSGQAPTQYF.

This clone has only one observation. The V call is TRBV2, the J call TRBJ2-5; 7 bases are shared with TRBD2. Per the germline V gene, CDR1 is SNHLY and CDR2 is FYNNEI. J lost 5 bases, V lost 4 bases, and 4 bases had no gene match. The length of the CDR3 is 13 residues. The CDR3 reads CASSVGGWETQYF. As DNA, the CDR3 is TGTGCCAGCAGTGTGGGGGGGTGGGAGACCCAGTACTTC.

This clone was seen a single time. V is TRBV2 and J is TRBJ2-7; weak D call: TRBD1 (6 bases). Germline V gene sequence: CDR1 SNHLY, CDR2 FYNNEI. Trimming took off 8 bases at V and 6 bases at J, with 14 bases between the two ends. CDR3 length equals 12 residues. The CDR3 nucleotides read TGTGCCAGCGGTCACAGGGCCCTCGAGCAGTACTTC. It encodes CASGHRALEQYF.

V gene TRBV7-9 combines with J gene TRBJ2-7; TRBD1 is a possible D gene (6 bases). This CDR3 comprises 12 residues. Trimming shortened V by 4 bases and J by 7 bases, and 11 bases separated the two germline ends. In germline, CDR1 is SEHNR, CDR2 FQNEAQ (reference sequence). CDR3 in DNA: TGTGCCAGCAGCTCAGGGGTTGGAGAGCAGTACTTC. It translates to CASSSGVGEQYF. Using reference TRBV7-9 and TRBJ2-7 for the parts outside the CDR3, the full variable domain is DTGVSQNPRHKITKRGQNVTFRCDPISEHNRLYWYRQTLGQGPEFLTYFQNEAQLEKSRLLSDRFSAERPKGSFSTLEIQRTEQGDSAMYLCASSSGVGEQYFGPGTRLTVT.

This chain links TRBV5-1 with TRBJ2-1; D is ambiguous. Trimming removed 0 bases at V and 4 bases at J, with 8 bases between. There are 14 residues in the CDR3. Germline V gene lookup returns CDR1 SGHRS and CDR2 YFSETQ. This CDR3 reads CASSLGHGYNEQFF. The CDR3 DNA reads as TGCGCCAGCAGCTTGGGACACGGATACAATGAGCAGTTCTTC.

The V and J genes are TRBV5-1 and TRBJ1-2; 7 bases map to TRBD1. With 4 bases clipped from V and 5 bases from J, the junction kept 14 bases outside the gene matches. CDR3 length equals 16 residues. Germline CDR1 SGHRS, CDR2 YFSETQ. The chain's CDR3 is CASSAFLQGIYYGYTF. The CDR3 nucleotides are TGCGCCAGCAGCGCGTTCTTACAGGGGATTTATTATGGCTACACCTTC.

V gene TRBV7-6 combines with J gene TRBJ2-7; D not certain. Trimming left V 2 bases short and J 7 bases short, with 9 bases between. Germline CDR1 is SGHVS and CDR2 is FNYEAQ. This CDR3 spans 12 amino acids. The CDR3: CASSLSGGEQYF. For the CDR3, the DNA is TGTGCCAGCAGCTTATCAGGTGGGGAGCAGTACTTC.

This sequence joins TRBV5-1 and TRBJ2-3; 7 bases match TRBD2. Germline V lookup: CDR1 SGHRS, CDR2 YFSETQ. The J segment lost 0 bases and the V segment lost 0 bases, leaving 1 base of the junction unmatched. The CDR3 covers 15 residues. The CDR3 reads CASSLGGSSTDTQYF. The DNA of the CDR3 is TGCGCCAGCAGCTTGGGCGGGAGTAGCACAGATACGCAGTATTTT.

The rearrangement joins TRBV7-2 to TRBJ1-4; tentative D call: TRBD1 (5 bases). The germline CDR1 and CDR2 sequences are SGHTA and FQGNSA. The CDR3 sequence is 14 residues long. V was cut by 5 bases and J by 3 bases, with 10 bases left in between. The CDR3, as DNA: TGTGCCAGCAGCCAGGGTTTTGCTAATGAAAAACTGTTTTTT. This sequence encodes CASSQGFANEKLFF.

This rearrangement joins TRBV10-3 to TRBJ1-1, with TRBD1 as a possible D gene (5 bases). CDR1 is ENHRY and CDR2 is SYGVKD in the germline V gene. The CDR3 extends over 14 amino acids. Trimming removed 4 bases from V and 4 bases from J, with 13 bases in between. The CDR3 DNA sequence: TGTGCCATCAGTGTGGGGGAGGGAGGCACTGAAGCTTTCTTT. Translated: CAISVGEGGTEAFF.

As DNA, the CDR3 is TGTGCCAGCAGTAACGCCCTAGTCAACTATGGCTACACCTTC. Residues: CASSNALVNYGYTF. The chain couples TRBV2 to TRBJ1-2, with D uncertain. V lost 5 bases to trimming and J lost 2 bases, with 12 bases between them. Germline lookup yields CDR1 SNHLY and CDR2 FYNNEI. There are 14 residues in the CDR3.

The count of this clone is one. The rearrangement uses TRBV7-9 and TRBJ2-5; 10 bases fit TRBD1. This CDR3 has 14 residues. V gave up 5 bases and J gave up 5 bases; unmatched junction bases: 5. The germline V gene has CDR1 SEHNR and CDR2 FQNEAQ (reference sequence). The CDR3 loop is CASSETGGRETQYF. The CDR3 DNA is TGTGCCAGCAGCGAGACAGGGGGCCGGGAGACCCAGTACTTC.

This chain links TRBV18 with TRBJ1-5; 8 nucleotides line up with TRBD1. Germline values: CDR1 KGHSH, CDR2 LQKENI. The CDR3 covers 14 residues. J gave up 9 bases and V 6 bases, and 10 bases lay outside the gene matches. The CDR3 DNA is TGTGCCAGCTCCCCGGACAGGGCAATGTGGCCCCAGCATTTT. This translates into CASSPDRAMWPQHF. Full variable domain (missing parts from reference TRBV18 and TRBJ1-5): NAGVMQNPRHLVRRRGQEARLRCSPMKGHSHVYWYRQLPEEGLKFMVYLQKENIIDESGMPKERFSAEFPKEGPSILRIQQVVRGDSAAYFCASSPDRAMWPQHFGDGTRLSIL.

CDR3 region: CASSLVLLSNQPQHF. The CDR3 DNA follows: TGTGCCAGCAGTCTCGTGCTACTTAGCAATCAGCCCCAGCATTTT. The rearrangement links TRBV28 to TRBJ1-5; D unresolved. Trimming stripped 5 bases from V and 0 bases from J, with 11 bases between. Germline CDR1 reads MDHEN; CDR2 reads SYDVKM. CDR3 size: 15 residues.

The V and J genes are TRBV28 and TRBJ1-5, with TRBD1 identical over 7 bases. V gave up 8 bases and J gave up 7 bases; unmatched junction bases: 5. This CDR3 has 12 amino acids. Germline V gene sequence: CDR1 MDHEN, CDR2 SYDVKM. The CDR3 nucleotides read TGTGCCAGCTGGACAGGATCCCAGCCCCAGCATTTT. Its protein is CASWTGSQPQHF.

This clone was seen a single time. V gene TRBV6-5 combines with J gene TRBJ2-3; tentatively, D is TRBD2 (5 bases). V was cut by 10 bases and J by 6 bases, with 17 bases left in between. Germline CDR1 MNHEY, CDR2 SVGAGI. This CDR3 region has 13 residues. This CDR3 reads CATYLAGSDTQYF. As DNA, the CDR3 is TGTGCCACCTACCTAGCTGGGTCGGATACGCAGTATTTT.

This sequence joins TRBV30 and TRBJ1-4; D gene unclear. The ends were cut back, 4 bases at V and 6 bases at J, with 9 bases in the middle. CDR3 length: 12 residues. Germline V gene lookup returns CDR1 GTSNPN and CDR2 SVGIG (reference sequence). The CDR3, as DNA: TGTGCCTGGAATTTACAAGATGAAAAACTGTTTTTT. This gives the protein CAWNLQDEKLFF.

V gene TRBV6-5 combines with J gene TRBJ2-1; TRBD2 matches at 7 bases. The CDR3 contains 13 residues. CDR1 MNHEY and CDR2 SVGAGI come from the germline V gene. V gave up 7 bases and J gave up 10 bases; unmatched junction bases: 10. CDR3 nucleotides: TGTGCCAGCATTGCCCACGGGGGGACCGAGCAGTTCTTC. Amino acids: CASIAHGGTEQFF.